Below, one T cell receptor beta chain is given with its context. Its target is unknown. CD45RO negativity and positive selection for CCR7 defined naive CD8 cells, a population that excluded terminally differentiated effector memory CD45RA+ cells. This entry comes from a study of shared clonotypes between healthy human individuals. Whole-study context: Three plates were used per donor for CD4 naive, three for CD4 memory, two for CD8 naive and one for CD8 memory.

Study results and limitations: Larger estimated richness was generally recorded for naive subsets relative to memory subsets.

The protocol was immunoSEQ multiplex PCR, while the TCRdb copy is restricted to in-frame clones and leaves out a portion. There are around 560,000 clones in the sample; roughly 95% occur only once, and over 0.1% lies in the top ten. The sample taken for sequencing was naive CD8+ T cells sorted from blood. This TCR was recovered from a woman under 40 in good health.

DNA of the CDR3: TGTGCCAGCAGCGGGACTAATCAGCCCCAGCATTTT. The encoded protein is CASSGTNQPQHF. V is TRBV5-8 and J is TRBJ1-5, with D possibly being TRBD1 (5 bases). This CDR3 region has 12 residues. The germline CDR1 and CDR2 sequences are SGHTS and YDEGEE. Between the trimmed V and J ends, which lost 4 bases and 4 bases, there was a span of 6 bases.